Each of the 23 T cell receptor beta chains below was sequenced from the same sample in a study of OX40 agonist ivuxolimab in advanced cancers. TCRdb's table, derived via immunoSEQ multiplex PCR, lists solely in-frame clones and lacks some. Among approximately 130,000 clones listed, more than 85% were seen once. This material consisted of CD4+ or CD8+ T cells sorted from blood, taken in a trial of the OX40 agonist ivuxolimab. Receptor source: an adult with an advanced solid tumor such as melanoma, head and neck, liver or kidney cancer.

This chain connects TRBV5-4 to TRBJ2-5, with TRBD2 identical over 10 bases. This CDR3 has 17 residues. The V gene end was trimmed by 0 bases and the J gene end by 5 bases; junction bases not matched to a gene: 10. Germline CDR1 and CDR2: SGHNT and YYREEE (reference sequence). This chain's CDR3 is CASSLVTASGGAETQYF. CDR3 in DNA: TGTGCCAGCAGCTTGGTCACCGCCAGCGGGGGGGCGGAGACCCAGTACTTC. The full variable domain, completed using reference TRBV5-4 and TRBJ2-5, is ETGVTQSPTHLIKTRGQQVTLRCSSQSGHNTVSWYQQALGQGPQFIFQYYREEENGRGNFPPRFSGLQFPNYSSELNVNALELDDSALYLCASSLVTASGGAETQYFGPGTRLLVL.

The chain links TRBV5-1 to TRBJ2-3, with TRBD2 matching 9 bases. CDR1 SGHRS and CDR2 YFSETQ come from the germline V gene. The CDR3 contains 16 residues. Unmatched junction bases numbered 7, after V lost 4 bases and J lost 1 base. The CDR3: CASSQARTSGTDTQYF. The DNA for the CDR3 is TGCGCCAGCAGCCAAGCCCGGACTAGCGGCACAGATACGCAGTATTTT.

The chain joins TRBV5-1 to TRBJ2-5; the D gene is possibly TRBD2 (5 bases). The germline CDR1 and CDR2 sequences are SGHRS and YFSETQ. The germline V and J ends were trimmed by 4 bases and 1 base, with 11 bases remaining between them. The CDR3 extends over 14 amino acids. CDR3 bases: TGCGCCAGCAGCCCCCCCGGGGTCCAAGAGACCCAGTACTTC. Translation: CASSPPGVQETQYF.

This clone was found a few times. The V gene is TRBV2, the J gene TRBJ2-1; D not resolved. CDR3 length: 15 amino acids. Looked up from germline, CDR1 is SNHLY and CDR2 is FYNNEI. Trimming shortened V by 4 bases and J by 7 bases, and 17 bases separated the two germline ends. In DNA, the CDR3 is TGTGCCAGCAGTGCCCGGGCTGACGTTCAAAATGAGCAGTTCTTC. It is translated as CASSARADVQNEQFF.

The chain employs TRBV29-1 and TRBJ1-1; TRBD1 matches 9 bases. Germline V gene lookup returns CDR1 SQVTM and CDR2 ANQGSEA. Germline trimming cut 4 bases from V and 0 bases from J; bases unmatched to any gene: 12. This CDR3 is 17 amino acids long. CDR3 region: CSVGGLRTGALNTEAFF. The CDR3, as DNA: TGCAGCGTTGGGGGACTACGGACAGGGGCCTTGAACACTGAAGCTTTCTTT.

The CDR3 DNA sequence: TGTGCCGCAATATCAGGGGGCGATACTGAAGCTTTCTTT. It is translated as CAAISGGDTEAFF. The V call is TRBV10-3, the J call TRBJ1-1; 8 bases map to TRBD1. The CDR3 has 13 amino acids. Germline V gene sequence: CDR1 ENHRY, CDR2 SYGVKD. V lost 11 bases to trimming and J lost 5 bases; unmatched junction nucleotides: 10.

The chain recombines TRBV7-2 with TRBJ2-5; 10 nucleotides align to TRBD1. CDR1 is SGHTA, CDR2 FQGNSA, per germline. The CDR3 extends over 14 amino acids. The ends lost 5 bases at V and 4 bases at J; junction bases unmatched: 4. CDR3 bases: TGTGCCAGCAGCCGACAGGGGGCTCTAGAGACCCAGTACTTC. Its translation: CASSRQGALETQYF.

The V gene is TRBV28, the J gene TRBJ1-2; TRBD1 might be the D (5 bases). Germline V lookup: CDR1 MDHEN, CDR2 SYDVKM. The germline V and J ends were trimmed by 5 bases and 4 bases, with 11 bases remaining between them. The CDR3 covers 13 residues. The CDR3 loop is CASSRQIFYGYTF. The CDR3 DNA reads TGTGCCAGCAGTCGACAGATCTTCTATGGCTACACCTTC.

In this sample, this clone turned up a few times. CDR3 sequence (DNA): TGCGCCAGCCTGGAAACAGGGTACACTGAAGCTTTCTTT. Residues: CASLETGYTEAFF. This sequence joins TRBV10-2 and TRBJ1-1, with D possibly being TRBD1 (6 bases). V lost 8 bases and J lost 3, with 13 bases in between. This CDR3 has 13 residues. Germline CDR1 WSHSY, CDR2 SAAADI.

The chain couples TRBV5-4 to TRBJ2-1, with D tentatively TRBD2 (5 bases). Trimming took 4 bases from V and 5 from J, leaving 13 bases between them. This CDR3 is 14 amino acids long. Per the germline V gene, CDR1 is SGHNT and CDR2 is YYREEE (reference sequence). CDR3 residues: CASSPGSIDNEQFF. The CDR3 nucleotides are TGTGCCAGCAGCCCTGGGAGCATCGACAATGAGCAGTTCTTC.

This clone was observed a handful of times. This CDR3 is CASSLSYVGYEQYF. The CDR3 DNA reads TGTGCCAGCAGCTTGTCCTATGTCGGGTACGAGCAGTACTTC. The chain links TRBV5-4 to TRBJ2-7; D is ambiguous. CDR1 is SGHNT, CDR2 YYREEE, per germline (reference sequence). V lost 1 base and J 4 bases, leaving 12 bases between the germline ends. The CDR3 is 14 amino acids.

V usage is TRBV7-3 and J usage is TRBJ2-1; no clear D. Germline CDR1 is SGHTA and CDR2 is FQGTGA. This CDR3 has 16 amino acids. Trimming took 3 bases from V and 0 from J, leaving 12 bases between them. CDR3 residues: CASSLTPLSSYNEQFF. CDR3 DNA sequence: TGTGCCAGCAGCTTGACTCCTCTGAGCTCCTACAATGAGCAGTTCTTC.

The chain combines TRBV19 with TRBJ1-5; 10 bases are a match to TRBD1. The germline CDR1 and CDR2 sequences are LNHDA and SQIVND (reference sequence). The CDR3 is 17 residues long. V was clipped by 5 bases and J by 2 bases; unmatched bases: 9. The CDR3: CASSLWDRGSGNQPQHF. The CDR3 nucleotides are TGTGCCAGTAGTCTCTGGGACAGGGGATCTGGCAATCAGCCCCAGCATTTT.

This chain links TRBV27 with TRBJ1-6, with D perhaps matching TRBD1 (5 bases). Germline CDR1 is MNHEY and CDR2 is SMNVEV (reference sequence). The CDR3 loop spans 16 amino acids. Trimming cost V 5 bases and J 9 bases, with 20 bases left between them. The CDR3 region is CASSGSGTWGASPLHF. The CDR3 nucleotides read TGTGCCAGCAGTGGATCCGGGACGTGGGGCGCTTCACCCCTCCACTTT.

The rearrangement joins TRBV4-3 to TRBJ1-3; D is ambiguous. From germline, CDR1 is LGHNA and CDR2 YSLEER. Trimming stripped 0 bases from V and 0 bases from J, with 9 bases between. The CDR3 contains 16 residues. The CDR3 bases are TGCGCCAGCAGCCAAGATCATCGGAGCTCTGGAAACACCATATATTTT. Translation: CASSQDHRSSGNTIYF.

The chain carries TRBV27 and TRBJ1-5, with a possible D match to TRBD1 (6 bases). V shed 3 bases and J shed 4 bases, with 19 bases lying between them. CDR1 and CDR2 (germline): MNHEY, SMNVEV (reference sequence). The CDR3 sequence is 17 residues long. CDR3: CASSFLPEGQQNQPQHF. The CDR3 bases are TGTGCCAGCAGTTTTCTTCCGGAAGGACAGCAGAATCAGCCCCAGCATTTT.

The CDR3 loop reads CASSLAYWGGGNQPQHF. Written as DNA, the CDR3 is TGTGCCAGCAGCTTAGCGTACTGGGGCGGGGGCAATCAGCCCCAGCATTTT. This rearrangement joins TRBV7-2 to TRBJ1-5; possible D gene TRBD1, 5 bases. V shed 0 bases and J shed 2 bases, with 14 bases lying between them. The CDR3 is 17 residues long. CDR1 SGHTA and CDR2 FQGNSA come from the germline V gene.

The CDR3 coding sequence is TGTGCCAGCTCACCACCCGCGCGGCCCTACGAGCAGTACTTC. This codes for CASSPPARPYEQYF. The gene calls are TRBV18 and TRBJ2-7; D is uncertain. The V gene lost 0 bases and the J gene lost 2 bases, with 8 bases spanning the gap. CDR1 is KGHSH, CDR2 LQKENI, per germline. The CDR3 loop spans 14 amino acids.

The chain combines TRBV5-4 with TRBJ1-1; tentatively, D is TRBD1 (5 bases). Trimming stripped 4 bases from V and 0 bases from J, with 13 bases between. The germline CDR1 and CDR2 sequences are SGHNT and YYREEE (reference sequence). The CDR3 spans 15 residues. CDR3 sequence (DNA): TGTGCCAGCAGCCCTGCGGGGGGTCTGAACACTGAAGCTTTCTTT. Encoded protein: CASSPAGGLNTEAFF.

The chain couples TRBV7-2 to TRBJ2-1; a weak D match, TRBD2 (7 bases). Germline CDR1 is SGHTA and CDR2 is FQGNSA. Trimming took 0 bases from V and 7 from J, leaving 10 bases between them. The CDR3 is 14 amino acids. CDR3: CASSLAGGRNEQFF. The CDR3 DNA sequence: TGTGCCAGCAGCTTAGCGGGGGGGCGAAATGAGCAGTTCTTC. Combining the CDR3 with reference TRBV7-2 and TRBJ2-1 gives the whole variable domain GAGVSQSPSNKVTEKGKDVELRCDPISGHTALYWYRQSLGQGLEFLIYFQGNSAPDKSGLPSDRFSAERTGGSVSTLTIQRTQQEDSAVYLCASSLAGGRNEQFFGPGTRLTVL.

V is TRBV5-4 and J is TRBJ2-1; D call uncertain. Trimming cost V 4 bases and J 7 bases, with 15 bases left between them. The CDR3 has 14 amino acids. Looked up from germline, CDR1 is SGHNT and CDR2 is YYREEE (reference sequence). CDR3 DNA sequence: TGTGCCAGCAGCCCCCCCGCCAGGTTAAATGAGCAGTTCTTC. Encoded protein: CASSPPARLNEQFF.

The chain recombines TRBV6-1 with TRBJ2-7, with D uncertain. This CDR3 has 13 amino acids. Germline CDR1 and CDR2: MNHNS and SASEGT. V dropped 2 bases and J dropped 0 bases, with 5 bases sitting between them. In DNA form, the CDR3 reads TGTGCCAGCAGTGAACTTCACTCCTACGAGCAGTACTTC. It is translated as CASSELHSYEQYF.

This sequence joins TRBV5-1 and TRBJ1-6; possible D gene TRBD1, 5 bases. CDR1 is SGHRS, CDR2 YFSETQ, per germline. The CDR3 spans 14 residues. Deletions cut 3 bases from V and 8 bases from J, with 12 bases between. The CDR3 loop is CASSWDSGYSPLHF. The CDR3 DNA sequence: TGCGCCAGCAGCTGGGACTCAGGGTATTCACCCCTCCACTTT.